One and the same sample provided the 21 T cell receptor beta chains below, sequenced in a study of blood T cell repertoires in COVID-19. The method was immunoSEQ multiplex PCR; TCRdb's version includes in-frame clones alone and lacks a portion of them. The sample carries under 20,000 clones, approximately 80% recorded once. Sequencing used peripheral blood. The source of these receptors is a man between 60 and 75 years old with active or convalescent COVID-19.

This chain links TRBV19 with TRBJ1-2, with 7 bases fitting TRBD1. Germline CDR1 and CDR2: LNHDA and SQIVND (reference sequence). J was trimmed by 6 bases and V by 6 bases; bases with no gene match: 7. The CDR3 totals 13 residues. DNA of the CDR3: TGTGCCAGTAGGCCAGGGGGAGAGGATGGCTACACCTTC. This encodes CASRPGGEDGYTF.

The chain is built from TRBV30 and TRBJ1-2, with 10 bases that match TRBD1. V shed 2 bases and J 4 bases; nucleotides not matched to a gene: 10. Germline V CDR1 and CDR2: GTSNPN, SVGIG (reference sequence). The CDR3 loop spans 16 amino acids. The CDR3 loop is CAWSIRGTGEAYGYTF. CDR3 in DNA: TGTGCCTGGAGTATCCGAGGGACAGGGGAAGCCTATGGCTACACCTTC. The whole variable domain, filled in from reference TRBV30 and TRBJ1-2, reads SQTIHQWPATLVQPVGSPLSLECTVEGTSNPNLYWYRQAAGRGLQLLFYSVGIGQISSEVPQNLSASRPQDRQFILSSKKLLLSDSGFYLCAWSIRGTGEAYGYTFGSGTRLTVV.

The rearrangement uses TRBV2 and TRBJ1-5, with 9 bases aligning to TRBD1. Germline lookup yields CDR1 SNHLY and CDR2 FYNNEI. CDR3 length equals 17 residues. V lost 3 bases, J lost 5 bases, and 11 bases stayed unmatched. CDR3 amino acids: CASSDIRDRVYDQPQHF. The CDR3 DNA reads as TGTGCCAGCAGTGACATTAGGGACAGGGTTTATGATCAGCCCCAGCATTTT.

The chain has TRBV28 and TRBJ1-5, with D possibly being TRBD1 (6 bases). V was trimmed by 6 bases and J by 2 bases, leaving 14 bases between them. This CDR3 has 15 residues. The germline V gene encodes CDR1 MDHEN and CDR2 SYDVKM. CDR3 sequence reads: CASSPAGGRNQPQHF. The CDR3 DNA is TGTGCCAGCAGCCCAGCGGGGGGCCGCAATCAGCCCCAGCATTTT.

The rearrangement links TRBV6-5 to TRBJ2-1, with TRBD1 identical over 7 bases. This CDR3 comprises 14 residues. Trimming at V came to 5 bases and at J to 2 bases, leaving 3 bases not matched to a gene. Germline lookup yields CDR1 MNHEY and CDR2 SVGAGI. CDR3 DNA sequence: TGTGCCAGCAGTCAGGGGGATCCCTACAATGAGCAGTTCTTC. Its translation is CASSQGDPYNEQFF.

The V gene is TRBV9, the J gene TRBJ1-1, with D hard to call. Germline V gene sequence: CDR1 SGDLS, CDR2 YYNGEE. Trimming removed 4 bases at V and 3 bases at J, with 13 bases between. The CDR3 covers 14 residues. CDR3 sequence reads: CASSKTEGDTEAFF. The CDR3 nucleotides read TGTGCCAGCAGCAAGACGGAGGGTGACACTGAAGCTTTCTTT.

The chain uses TRBV5-4 and TRBJ2-1; 7 nucleotides agree with TRBD1. The CDR3 runs to 16 residues. The V segment lost 0 bases and the J segment 7 bases; nucleotides outside the gene matches: 10. Germline V gene data show CDR1 as SGHNT and CDR2 as YYREEE (reference sequence). CDR3 coding DNA: TGTGCCAGCAGCTTGGCGGGAAGGGGGCGTCAAAATGAGCAGTTCTTC. Translating it yields CASSLAGRGRQNEQFF.

This chain joins TRBV10-3 and TRBJ2-3; the D gene is possibly TRBD2 (6 bases). The germline V gene has CDR1 ENHRY and CDR2 SYGVKD. The ends were cut back, 6 bases at V and 5 bases at J, with 15 bases in the middle. CDR3 length equals 14 residues. In DNA form, the CDR3 reads TGTGCCATCAGCTTAGCGGCAGGCGAAGATACGCAGTATTTT. Translating it yields CAISLAAGEDTQYF.

The chain is built from TRBV19 and TRBJ2-5, with D unresolved. This CDR3 comprises 13 residues. The germline V gene has CDR1 LNHDA and CDR2 SQIVND (reference sequence). Trimming took off 0 bases at V and 2 bases at J, with 4 bases between the two ends. CDR3 nucleotide sequence: TGTGCCAGTAGTATAGATCCTCAAGAGACCCAGTACTTC. Amino acids: CASSIDPQETQYF.

The J gene is TRBJ1-1, the V gene TRBV7-9; unclear D gene. The germline gives CDR1 SEHNR, CDR2 FQNEAQ (reference sequence). CDR3 size: 13 residues. Trimming shortened V by 6 bases and J by 7 bases, and 15 bases separated the two germline ends. Here the CDR3 DNA reads TGTGCCAGCAGTAAACCCCCGGGATTTGAAGCTTTCTTT. Its protein product is CASSKPPGFEAFF.

The chain carries TRBV18 and TRBJ2-1, with D perhaps matching TRBD2 (6 bases). The CDR3 totals 16 residues. CDR1 KGHSH and CDR2 LQKENI come from the germline V gene. Trimming cost V 4 bases and J 0 bases, with 13 bases left between them. The CDR3 here is CASSQRDSSSYNEQFF. In DNA, the CDR3 is TGTGCCAGCTCACAACGGGACTCAAGCTCCTACAATGAGCAGTTCTTC.

This sequence joins TRBV30 and TRBJ1-1; D not certain. The CDR3 has 12 residues. CDR1 is GTSNPN and CDR2 is SVGIG in the germline V gene (reference sequence). The V end was cut by 4 bases, the J end by 7 bases, with 13 bases between. The CDR3 sequence is CAWKRDGDEAFF. CDR3 coding DNA: TGTGCCTGGAAGAGGGATGGGGATGAAGCTTTCTTT.

The chain recombines TRBV19 with TRBJ1-1, with 7 bases identical to TRBD1. With 7 bases clipped from V and 6 bases from J, the junction kept 8 bases outside the gene matches. CDR3 size: 13 residues. The germline CDR1 and CDR2 sequences are LNHDA and SQIVND (reference sequence). CDR3 in DNA: TGTGCCAGTAAACAGGGGCGAACGGCTGAAGCTTTCTTT. This sequence encodes CASKQGRTAEAFF.

Only one count was recorded for this clone. The chain uses TRBV12-3 or TRBV12-4 and TRBJ1-5; D is unresolved. V was shortened by 7 bases and J by 5 bases, with 9 bases between the two germline ends. This CDR3 spans 12 amino acids. CDR3 bases: TGTGCCAGCACCGTGGAGGATCAGCCCCAGCATTTT. Translated, it gives CASTVEDQPQHF.

The gene calls are TRBV12-3 or TRBV12-4 and TRBJ1-2; TRBD1 matches at 8 bases. The CDR3 sequence is 13 residues long. The ends lost 6 bases at V and 5 bases at J; junction bases unmatched: 5. For the CDR3, the DNA is TGTGCCAGCAGAGGGACAGGATCTTATGGCTACACCTTC. Its translation is CASRGTGSYGYTF.

The chain combines TRBV19 with TRBJ1-5; 10 positions match TRBD1. The ends lost 6 bases at V and 4 bases at J; junction bases unmatched: 6. Per the germline V gene, CDR1 is LNHDA and CDR2 is SQIVND (reference sequence). The CDR3 has 15 residues. CDR3 coding DNA: TGTGCCAGTAGGCCGGGACAGGGGTTTAATCAGCCCCAGCATTTT. Amino acids: CASRPGQGFNQPQHF.

V and J are TRBV6-5 and TRBJ1-5; D is uncertain. Per germline, CDR1 MNHEY and CDR2 SVGAGI. The CDR3 totals 15 residues. With 0 bases removed from V and 7 bases from J, the gap between germline ends came to 13 bases. In nucleotides, the CDR3 is TGTGCCAGCAGTTACTCGAGAGGGTTGGGGCAGCCCCAGCATTTT. It encodes CASSYSRGLGQPQHF.

V gene TRBV2 combines with J gene TRBJ2-3, with a weak D call TRBD2 (6 bases). V dropped 4 bases and J dropped 7 bases, with 21 bases sitting between them. The CDR3 totals 16 residues. Per germline, CDR1 SNHLY and CDR2 FYNNEI. The CDR3 sequence: CASSGQGGAEMNTQYF. CDR3 bases: TGTGCCAGCAGTGGTCAGGGAGGCGCTGAAATGAATACGCAGTATTTT.

This rearrangement joins TRBV2 to TRBJ1-2; D might be TRBD1 (5 bases). Trimming stripped 2 bases from V and 1 base from J, with 8 bases between. The CDR3 extends over 14 amino acids. From germline, CDR1 is SNHLY and CDR2 FYNNEI. The CDR3 spells CASSETGLNYGYTF. In DNA form, the CDR3 reads TGTGCCAGCAGTGAAACGGGACTTAACTATGGCTACACCTTC.

The V call is TRBV10-3, the J call TRBJ2-4; maybe TRBD2 (7 bases). The CDR3 spans 17 residues. The germline gives CDR1 ENHRY, CDR2 SYGVKD. The germline V and J ends were trimmed by 0 bases and 2 bases, with 14 bases remaining between them. The CDR3, as DNA: TGTGCCATCAGTGAGTCAGGGGGGGACACTACCAAAAACATTCAGTACTTC. Translating it yields CAISESGGDTTKNIQYF.

This chain connects TRBV27 to TRBJ1-5; tentative D call: TRBD1 (5 bases). CDR3 size: 14 residues. V was clipped by 8 bases and J by 5 bases, with 16 bases between them. Germline CDR1 MNHEY, CDR2 SMNVEV (reference sequence). This CDR3 is CASLQAGTYQPQHF. CDR3 DNA sequence: TGTGCCAGCCTGCAAGCGGGGACCTATCAGCCCCAGCATTTT.